This T cell receptor beta chain emerged from a study of tumor-infiltrating lymphocytes in primary liver carcinoma. Study as a whole: Tumor staging was T1-T3 N0M0; sizes spanned about 4.2 to 11 cm across.

Starting from about 0.5 ug of total RNA, TCR beta cDNA was produced with a primer in the constant region. TCR beta libraries came from three nested multiplex PCR rounds using slightly modified ARM-PCR. Two initial PCR rounds of around 10 cycles each paired TRBV1-TRBV30 forward primers with a C-beta reverse primer. TCRdb redid the calling of the multiplex PCR reads with MiXCR, one entry per CDR3 protein. This sample has approximately 300,000 distinct CDR3 sequences, with 65% found just once. Unsorted whole blood yielded the blood RNA, and germline DNA was also extracted. This clonotype appeared a few times. Compared with germline, one end of the junction differs, possibly owing to a read error. In germline, CDR1 is MNHEY, CDR2 SVGEGT. The CDR3 is 13 residues long.

What was sequenced was peripheral blood. The clonotype comes from a man between 40 and 49 years old with primary liver carcinoma and hepatitis B virus infection. The chain is built from TRBV6-2 or TRBV6-3 and TRBJ1-2; no reliable D call. The CDR3 DNA follows: TGTGTCAGCAGCCTCCAGGCTAACTATGGCTACACCTTC. It encodes CVSSLQANYGYTF.